The clone carrying this TCR beta chain has only a few counts. Its antigen is unknown. The data stem from a study of blood T cells in healthy people across ages. The CDR3 has 15 amino acids. Germline V CDR1 and CDR2: SGHDT, YYEEEE. V lost 1 base, J lost 1 base, and 11 bases lay in between. The study's findings and limits: Donor CMV infection status was unknown, possibly confounding age-related changes in expanded clonotypes.

Using a J-beta primer mix together with a sample-barcoded 5' primer, a second PCR was run for roughly 6 to 12 cycles. A template-switch adaptor that had 12 random nucleotides put a tag on each cDNA molecule. Via MiXCR, TCRdb re-called the 5' RACE reads, giving one row per CDR3 protein. The sample contains approximately 400,000 distinct CDR3 sequences, about 52% of which appear only once. The clonotype comes from a man between 60 and 70 years old in good health. This rearrangement joins TRBV5-6 to TRBJ1-2; tentative D call: TRBD1 (5 bases). The material sequenced was blood. The CDR3, as DNA: TGTGCCAGCAGCTTGAGTCCAGGGTTTAACTATGGCTACACCTTC. Its translation: CASSLSPGFNYGYTF.